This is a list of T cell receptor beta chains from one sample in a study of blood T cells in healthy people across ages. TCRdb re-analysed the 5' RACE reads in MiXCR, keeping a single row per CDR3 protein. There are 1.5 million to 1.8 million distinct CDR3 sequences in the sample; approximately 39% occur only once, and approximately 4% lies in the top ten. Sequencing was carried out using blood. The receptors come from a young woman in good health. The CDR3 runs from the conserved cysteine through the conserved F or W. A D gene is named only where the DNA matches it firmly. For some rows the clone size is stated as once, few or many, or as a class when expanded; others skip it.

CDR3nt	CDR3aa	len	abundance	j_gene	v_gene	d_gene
TGTGCCAGCAGCGAGGGACGGGGCAATCAGCCCCAGCATTTT	CASSEGRGNQPQHF	14	NA	TRBJ1-5	TRBV7-8	NA
TGCAGCGTTAAACAGGGGTATGAGCAGTTCTTC	CSVKQGYEQFF	11	NA	TRBJ2-1	TRBV29-1	TRBD1
TGTGCCAGCAGCCCTGGAGTAGTACGGGCAGCCGCTAACTATGGCTACACCTTC	CASSPGVVRAAANYGYTF	18	NA	TRBJ1-2	TRBV5-4	NA
TGTGCCAGCAGCCGCACCCCTCGGGGGACTTCTTACAATGAGCAGTTCTTC	CASSRTPRGTSYNEQFF	17	few	TRBJ2-1	TRBV7-8	NA
TGTGCCAGCAGTGGCAGGCAGGGGTCTGGGGCCGGGGAGCTGTTTTTT	CASSGRQGSGAGELFF	16	NA	TRBJ2-2	TRBV25-1	NA
TGCAGCGTCAGTGGGTTTGCGGGAGGGCCTATTTACAATGAGCAGTACTTC	CSVSGFAGGPIYNEQYF	17	few	TRBJ2-7	TRBV29-1	TRBD2
TGTGCCAGCAGCCAATCCCCGGGACAGGGGGACTTTCGCAATCAGCCCCAGCATTTT	CASSQSPGQGDFRNQPQHF	19	NA	TRBJ1-5	TRBV14	TRBD1
TGTGCCATCCGTAAGGAAGAGGACTATAATTCACCCCTCCACTTT	CAIRKEEDYNSPLHF	15	few	TRBJ1-6	TRBV10-3	NA
TGCAGCGTTGCCCCTAGCACAGATACGCAGTATTTT	CSVAPSTDTQYF	12	NA	TRBJ2-3	TRBV29-1	NA
TGCGCCAGCAGCTTCAATGACGACAATGAGCAGTTCTTC	CASSFNDDNEQFF	13	NA	TRBJ2-1	TRBV5-1	NA
TGTGCCACCAGTGCATTCAGAGCGAACACCGGGGAGCTGTTTTTT	CATSAFRANTGELFF	15	few	TRBJ2-2	TRBV24-1	NA
TGCGCCAGCAGCCAAGACCTGGGGCCGACACCGAAAGGATGCAATGAGCAGTACTTC	CASSQDLGPTPKGCNEQYF	19	NA	TRBJ2-7	TRBV4-3	NA
TGCGCCAGCACCGCGACAGGCCCCCAGGCAGCTTTCTTT	CASTATGPQAAFF	13	NA	TRBJ1-1	TRBV25-1	NA